The clone carrying this T cell receptor (beta chain) was seen just once. Its cognate antigen is unknown. This CDR3 comprises 15 residues. V was pared by 4 bases and J by 8 bases, with 11 bases of the junction left unmatched. From germline, CDR1 is SGDLS and CDR2 YYNGEE. The method was immunoSEQ multiplex PCR; TCRdb's version includes in-frame clones alone and lacks a portion of them. The sample yields approximately 96,000 clones, about 90% seen once. This sample is drawn from a study of OX40 agonist ivuxolimab in advanced cancers. Study in general: Patients enrolled in dose escalation were diagnosed with hepatocellular carcinoma, melanoma, renal cell or head and neck cancer. The mean age was roughly 60 years, ranging from about 23 to 85, with around four fifths of participants male.

Study-wide points: Those patients achieving a partial response at 0.1-3.0 mg/kg showed among the lowest clonal expansion. Some nonresponders also had low normalized T-cell clonal expansion.

The rearrangement uses TRBV9 and TRBJ2-1, with 8 positions matching TRBD2. Sequencing was performed on CD4+ or CD8+ T cells sorted from blood, taken in a trial of the OX40 agonist ivuxolimab. This receptor was identified in an adult with an advanced solid tumor such as melanoma, head and neck, liver or kidney cancer. DNA for the CDR3: TGTGCCAGCAGCTTCCGCGGGACTAGTCGGTATGAGCAGTTCTTC. Amino acids: CASSFRGTSRYEQFF.